Below are 28 T cell receptor beta chains sequenced from a single sample in a study of OX40 agonist ivuxolimab in advanced cancers. Measured with immunoSEQ multiplex PCR; TCRdb has only the in-frame clones, and not every one. The sample records under 95,000 clones, approximately 90% being singletons. The sequencing used CD4+ or CD8+ T cells sorted from blood, collected in a trial of the OX40 agonist ivuxolimab. These receptors were taken from an adult with an advanced solid tumor such as melanoma, head and neck, liver or kidney cancer.

This chain connects TRBV15 to TRBJ2-7; TRBD1 agrees at 9 bases. Per germline, CDR1 LNHNV and CDR2 YYDKDF (reference sequence). This CDR3 is built from 15 residues. The trim removed 5 bases at V and 2 bases at J, leaving 7 bases unmatched. CDR3 in amino acids: CATSGARTGAYEQYF. For the CDR3, the DNA is TGTGCCACCAGCGGCGCCAGGACAGGGGCCTACGAGCAGTACTTC.

The J gene is TRBJ1-2, the V gene TRBV19; TRBD1 matches at 9 bases. Germline-derived CDR1 and CDR2 are LNHDA and SQIVND (reference sequence). CDR3 length: 13 amino acids. With 3 bases clipped from V and 8 bases from J, the junction kept 4 bases outside the gene matches. CDR3 loop: CASSINRGRGYTF. The CDR3 DNA follows: TGTGCCAGTAGTATCAACAGGGGGCGAGGCTACACCTTC.

The chain recombines TRBV5-1 with TRBJ2-7; D is possibly TRBD1 (7 bases). Deletions cut 4 bases from V and 2 bases from J, with 16 bases between. CDR3 length equals 15 residues. The germline gives CDR1 SGHRS, CDR2 YFSETQ. CDR3 in DNA: TGCGCCAGCAGCCAAAACAGGGGAGGCCCCTACGAGCAGTACTTC. Translating it yields CASSQNRGGPYEQYF.

The CDR3 DNA reads as TGTGCCAGCAGCCTACAGGGGGCCGGGGAGCTGTTTTTT. This gives the protein CASSLQGAGELFF. This chain links TRBV7-3 with TRBJ2-2; 8 nucleotides agree with TRBD1. V lost 5 bases, J lost 6 bases, and 2 bases stayed unmatched. The CDR3 contains 13 residues. In germline, CDR1 is SGHTA, CDR2 FQGTGA.

V is TRBV27 and J is TRBJ1-1, with D perhaps TRBD1 (6 bases). Trimming pared 3 bases from V and 3 bases from J, leaving 8 bases between. The CDR3 has 13 residues. In germline, CDR1 is MNHEY, CDR2 SMNVEV (reference sequence). The CDR3, as DNA: TGTGCCAGCAGTTTGGGGGCCCACACTGAAGCTTTCTTT. Translating it yields CASSLGAHTEAFF.

The sample holds a few counts of this clone. The chain joins TRBV7-9 to TRBJ2-2; 9 positions agree with TRBD1. CDR3 size: 14 residues. V gave up 4 bases and J gave up 8 bases; unmatched junction bases: 5. Germline lookup yields CDR1 SEHNR and CDR2 FQNEAQ (reference sequence). The CDR3 region is CASSYPGTGGELFF. The CDR3 DNA sequence: TGTGCCAGCAGCTACCCCGGGACAGGGGGGGAGCTGTTTTTT.

The V gene is TRBV5-6, the J gene TRBJ2-1; tentative D call: TRBD1 (5 bases). The CDR3 has 15 amino acids. V was shortened by 0 bases and J by 4 bases, with 11 bases between the two germline ends. Germline lookup yields CDR1 SGHDT and CDR2 YYEEEE. CDR3 nucleotides: TGTGCCAGCAGCTTGGGCAGGGATCAATACAATGAGCAGTTCTTC. It specifies CASSLGRDQYNEQFF.

This clone was seen more than once but under ten times. The V gene is TRBV5-4, the J gene TRBJ2-7; 7 nucleotides agree with TRBD1. From germline, CDR1 is SGHNT and CDR2 YYREEE (reference sequence). The CDR3 contains 15 residues. The V and J ends lost 3 bases and 0 bases, in that order; junction bases with no gene match: 6. The CDR3 is CASSSLRDSSYEQYF. In DNA form, the CDR3 reads TGTGCCAGCAGCTCTCTCCGGGACAGCTCCTACGAGCAGTACTTC. The full variable domain, with the rest looked up from reference TRBV5-4 and TRBJ2-7, is ETGVTQSPTHLIKTRGQQVTLRCSSQSGHNTVSWYQQALGQGPQFIFQYYREEENGRGNFPPRFSGLQFPNYSSELNVNALELDDSALYLCASSSLRDSSYEQYFGPGTRLTVT.

The chain links TRBV19 to TRBJ2-7; D possibly corresponds to TRBD1 (6 bases). The V and J ends lost 1 base and 2 bases respectively, with 12 bases between them. CDR3 length: 15 residues. Germline V lookup: CDR1 LNHDA, CDR2 SQIVND (reference sequence). In nucleotides, the CDR3 is TGTGCCAGTAGTATAGCGAAGGGACAAACCTACGAGCAGTACTTC. Protein product: CASSIAKGQTYEQYF. The full variable domain, in which reference TRBV19 and TRBJ2-7 provide the parts outside the CDR3, is DGGITQSPKYLFRKEGQNVTLSCEQNLNHDAMYWYRQDPGQGLRLIYYSQIVNDFQKGDIAEGYSVSREKKESFPLTVTSAQKNPTAFYLCASSIAKGQTYEQYFGPGTRLTVT.

The chain has TRBV5-1 and TRBJ2-7; the D call may be TRBD1 or TRBD2 (7 bases each). The germline V gene encodes CDR1 SGHRS and CDR2 YFSETQ. The CDR3 totals 15 residues. The germline V and J ends were trimmed by 2 bases and 2 bases, with 14 bases remaining between them. The CDR3 nucleotides read TGCGCCAGCAGCTTACAGACAGGGAGGGCCTACGAGCAGTACTTC. As protein: CASSLQTGRAYEQYF.

This rearrangement joins TRBV6-6 to TRBJ1-3; 7 bases align to TRBD1. Germline-derived CDR1 and CDR2 are MNHNY and SVGAGI (reference sequence). This CDR3 is 15 amino acids long. The V segment lost 6 bases and the J segment 0 bases; nucleotides outside the gene matches: 5. CDR3 sequence reads: CASSETGVSGNTIYF. The CDR3 bases are TGTGCCAGCAGCGAAACAGGGGTCTCTGGAAACACCATATATTTT.

The rearrangement links TRBV5-1 to TRBJ2-3, with 8 bases fitting TRBD2. The CDR3 totals 15 residues. Germline lookup yields CDR1 SGHRS and CDR2 YFSETQ. V lost 0 bases to trimming and J lost 3 bases; unmatched junction nucleotides: 3. For the CDR3, the DNA is TGCGCCAGCAGCTTGGATGCGGGAGGAACAGATACGCAGTATTTT. Translation gives CASSLDAGGTDTQYF.

This chain uses TRBV6-1 with TRBJ1-1, with 7 bases fitting TRBD1. The germline gives CDR1 MNHNS, CDR2 SASEGT. The V and J ends lost 2 bases and 8 bases, in that order; junction bases with no gene match: 5. CDR3 length: 13 residues. CDR3 coding DNA: TGTGCCAGCAGTGAACCCGGGACAGAAGAAGCTTTCTTT. Its protein is CASSEPGTEEAFF.

V is TRBV6-5 and J is TRBJ2-4; D may be TRBD1 (6 bases). The ends were cut back, 6 bases at V and 8 bases at J, with 11 bases in the middle. The CDR3 extends over 12 amino acids. Germline V gene data show CDR1 as MNHEY and CDR2 as SVGAGI. The DNA for the CDR3 is TGTGCCAGCAGAACAGGGTTTGACATTCAGTACTTC. Translation gives CASRTGFDIQYF.

The chain joins TRBV5-1 to TRBJ2-1; D gene unclear. The V end was cut by 4 bases, the J end by 9 bases, with 14 bases between. The germline V gene encodes CDR1 SGHRS and CDR2 YFSETQ. The CDR3 has 13 residues. The CDR3 is CASSPPTVGEQFF. CDR3 bases: TGCGCCAGCAGCCCCCCCACAGTGGGTGAGCAGTTCTTC.

The V and J genes are TRBV7-2 and TRBJ1-6; tentative D call: TRBD1 (5 bases). The CDR3 is 15 amino acids. The V gene's germline CDR1 is SGHTA and CDR2 FQGNSA. V was trimmed by 5 bases and J by 7 bases, leaving 15 bases between them. CDR3 in amino acids: CASSRIRGLNSPLHF. CDR3 in DNA: TGTGCCAGCAGCCGAATACGGGGGTTGAATTCACCCCTCCACTTT.

This chain links TRBV19 with TRBJ1-2; D gene ambiguous. Trimming removed 1 base at V and 7 bases at J, with 4 bases between. CDR3 size: 11 residues. The germline CDR1 and CDR2 sequences are LNHDA and SQIVND (reference sequence). CDR3 sequence: CASSIGSGYTF. The CDR3, as DNA: TGTGCCAGTAGTATAGGGAGTGGCTACACCTTC.

The count of this clone is one. J is TRBJ2-5 and V is TRBV14; D not certain. The CDR3 runs 17 residues. V was cut by 1 base and J by 4 bases, with 19 bases left in between. Germline V gene sequence: CDR1 SGHDN, CDR2 FVKESK. CDR3 sequence: CASSQVYSEPRGETQYF. DNA of the CDR3: TGTGCCAGCAGCCAAGTTTATTCGGAACCCCGTGGAGAGACCCAGTACTTC. The full variable domain, in which reference TRBV14 and TRBJ2-5 provide the parts outside the CDR3, is EAGVTQFPSHSVIEKGQTVTLRCDPISGHDNLYWYRRVMGKEIKFLLHFVKESKQDESGMPNNRFLAERTGGTYSTLKVQPAELEDSGVYFCASSQVYSEPRGETQYFGPGTRLLVL.

The chain combines TRBV5-4 with TRBJ2-7; 10 bases line up with TRBD2. Germline CDR1 SGHNT, CDR2 YYREEE (reference sequence). There are 14 residues in the CDR3. J was trimmed by 5 bases and V by 6 bases; bases with no gene match: 8. The CDR3 reads CASTAGLARNEQYF. CDR3 nucleotide sequence: TGTGCCAGCACCGCGGGACTAGCGAGAAACGAGCAGTACTTC.

The chain recombines TRBV5-5 with TRBJ2-7, with 7 bases lining up with TRBD2. The junction had 10 bases not matched to a gene; V was cut back by 2 bases and J by 5 bases. Germline-derived CDR1 and CDR2 are SGHKS and YYEKEE (reference sequence). The CDR3 sequence is 15 residues long. The CDR3 DNA reads TGTGCCAGCAGCTTCTCCGGCGGGAGTTCCCACGAGCAGTACTTC. This encodes CASSFSGGSSHEQYF.

The chain is built from TRBV30 and TRBJ1-2; possibly TRBD1 for D (5 bases). Germline V gene lookup returns CDR1 GTSNPN and CDR2 SVGIG (reference sequence). This CDR3 comprises 13 residues. Trimming took 3 bases from V and 4 from J, leaving 12 bases between them. The CDR3 protein is CAWRAGTLYGYTF. For the CDR3, the DNA is TGTGCCTGGAGGGCTGGGACCCTCTATGGCTACACCTTC.

J is TRBJ1-3 and V is TRBV13; D is unresolved. V lost 5 bases to trimming and J lost 0 bases, with 11 bases between them. This CDR3 has 15 amino acids. Germline V lookup: CDR1 PRHDT, CDR2 FYEKMQ (reference sequence). CDR3 amino acids: CASSRDGRSGNTIYF. In DNA, the CDR3 is TGTGCCAGCAGCCGAGACGGTCGCTCTGGAAACACCATATATTTT. Filled out from reference TRBV13 and TRBJ1-3, the complete variable domain reads AAGVIQSPRHLIKEKRETATLKCYPIPRHDTVYWYQQGPGQDPQFLISFYEKMQSDKGSIPDRFSAQQFSDYHSELNMSSLELGDSALYFCASSRDGRSGNTIYFGEGSWLTVV.

In its sample, this clone was seen a few times. The CDR3 loop reads CASSTDRHTNNEQFF. The CDR3 DNA follows: TGTGCCAGCAGCACCGACAGGCATACTAACAATGAGCAGTTCTTC. V usage is TRBV7-9 and J usage is TRBJ2-1; tentatively, D is TRBD1 (6 bases). This CDR3 spans 15 amino acids. In germline, CDR1 is SEHNR, CDR2 FQNEAQ (reference sequence). Deletions cut 5 bases from V and 5 bases from J, with 16 bases between.

The chain couples TRBV11-2 to TRBJ1-5; D is unclear. Trimming cost V 2 bases and J 0 bases, with 5 bases left between them. The CDR3 consists of 14 residues. The germline V gene has CDR1 SGHAT and CDR2 FQNNGV. The CDR3 sequence is CASSLTASNQPQHF. CDR3 DNA: TGTGCCAGCAGCTTAACAGCTAGCAATCAGCCCCAGCATTTT.

This chain uses TRBV18 with TRBJ1-4, with 7 bases lining up with TRBD1. V dropped 3 bases and J dropped 7; count of bases not matched to a gene: 8. Germline CDR1 reads KGHSH; CDR2 reads LQKENI. The CDR3 runs to 15 residues. CDR3 DNA: TGTGCCAGCTCACCTCGGAGGACAGGACGTGAAAAACTGTTTTTT. Protein product: CASSPRRTGREKLFF.

This clone was seen a handful of times. The rearrangement uses TRBV2 and TRBJ2-7; 7 nucleotides align to TRBD2. Germline values: CDR1 SNHLY, CDR2 FYNNEI. Unmatched junction bases numbered 4, after V lost 4 bases and J lost 4 bases. The CDR3 consists of 13 residues. The CDR3 sequence is CASSVAGVYEQYF. The CDR3 bases are TGTGCCAGCAGTGTCGCGGGGGTATACGAGCAGTACTTC. The full variable domain, in which reference TRBV2 and TRBJ2-7 provide the parts outside the CDR3, is EPEVTQTPSHQVTQMGQEVILRCVPISNHLYFYWYRQILGQKVEFLVSFYNNEISEKSEIFDDQFSVERPDGSNFTLKIRSTKLEDSAMYFCASSVAGVYEQYFGPGTRLTVT.

This chain joins TRBV7-9 and TRBJ2-1, with 13 positions matching TRBD2. V lost 5 bases, J lost 7 bases, and 8 bases stayed unmatched. Germline lookup yields CDR1 SEHNR and CDR2 FQNEAQ (reference sequence). The CDR3 loop spans 16 amino acids. The CDR3 loop is CASSRTSGRVRNEQFF. CDR3 bases: TGTGCCAGCAGCCGCACTAGCGGGAGGGTTCGAAATGAGCAGTTCTTC.

This clone has just one count. The gene calls are TRBV18 and TRBJ2-2; 8 bases map to TRBD1. V was clipped by 6 bases and J by 0 bases; unmatched bases: 3. The CDR3 is 15 amino acids. Germline V gives CDR1 KGHSH, CDR2 LQKENI. CDR3 region: CASSTGQANTGELFF. For the CDR3, the DNA is TGTGCCAGCTCTACGGGACAGGCGAACACCGGGGAGCTGTTTTTT.